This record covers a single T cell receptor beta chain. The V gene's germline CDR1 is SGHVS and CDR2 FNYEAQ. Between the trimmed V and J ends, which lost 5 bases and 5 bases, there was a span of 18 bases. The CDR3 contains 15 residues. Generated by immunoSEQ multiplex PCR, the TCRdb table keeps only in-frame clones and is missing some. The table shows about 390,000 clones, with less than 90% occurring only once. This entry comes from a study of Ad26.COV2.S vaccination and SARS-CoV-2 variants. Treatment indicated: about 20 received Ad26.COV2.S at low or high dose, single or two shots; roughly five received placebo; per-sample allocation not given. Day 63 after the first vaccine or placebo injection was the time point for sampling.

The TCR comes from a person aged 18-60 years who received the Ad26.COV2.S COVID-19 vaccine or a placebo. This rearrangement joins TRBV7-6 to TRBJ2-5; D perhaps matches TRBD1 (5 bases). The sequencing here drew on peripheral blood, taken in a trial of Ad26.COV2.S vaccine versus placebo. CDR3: CASSQYVGPQETQYF. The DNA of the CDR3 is TGTGCCAGCAGCCAATACGTGGGGCCCCAGGAGACCCAGTACTTC.